This TCR beta chain stems from a study of neurological immune-mediated disorders. Study results and caveats: Repertoires from 18 of 34 multiple sclerosis patients grouped phylogenetically into a related-CDR3 cluster, suggesting a possible signature.

This clonotype showed up many times. Its antigen is as yet unknown. The unsorted libraries were made from 2 million PBMCs kept at -80 C. With 10-nucleotide random UMIs, 5'RACE was used to make the cDNA. Over 160 million TCR-beta sequences from 15-18 subjects were obtained in each sequencing run. From the 5' RACE reads, TCRdb called clonotypes with MiXCR, one entry per CDR3 protein. The sample yields roughly 62,000 distinct CDR3 sequences, about 2.5% seen once. CDR3 length: 14 residues. V shed 6 bases and J 6 bases; nucleotides not matched to a gene: 9. The V gene's germline CDR1 is DFQATT and CDR2 SNEGSKA (reference sequence).

The source of this sequence is a man aged 45-65 years with multiple sclerosis. What was sequenced was PBMCs. V and J are TRBV20-1 and TRBJ2-2, with 8 bases that match TRBD2. This CDR3 reads CSAQRVLAAGELFF. CDR3 bases: TGCAGTGCACAAAGAGTACTAGCGGCCGGGGAGCTGTTTTTT.